A selection of T cell receptor gamma chains follows, all from one sample in a study of γδ T cells in repeated Plasmodium falciparum infection. TCRdb called clones anew from the multiplex PCR reads with CATT. The sample lists over 25,000 gamma-chain clones, about 3% occurring once. The specimen was gamma-delta T cells from blood. Receptor source: a pool of human donors (malaria-infected and uninfected, not separated). Both conserved end residues are part of each CDR3.

J gene | V gene | CDR3 protein
TRGJ1/TRGJ2 | TRGV4 | CATWPNYYKKLF
TRGJ1/TRGJ2 | TRGV3 | CATWDRQNYYKKLF
TRGJP2 | TRGV2 | CATWDEISDWIKTF
TRGJ1/TRGJ2 | TRGV9 | CALWEFPNYYKKLF
TRGJ1/TRGJ2 | TRGV3 | CATWDGTFYYKKLF
TRGJ1/TRGJ2 | TRGV9 | CALWESRCRKRKLF
TRGJP1 | TRGV9 | CALSTMGDTTGWFKIF
TRGJ1/TRGJ2 | TRGV4 | CAPHYYKKLF
TRGJP2 | TRGV8 | CATWDSDWIKTF
TRGJ1/TRGJ2 | TRGV4 | CATWDGRPYYKKLF
TRGJP1 | TRGV4 | CATWDGAQGRWFKIF
TRGJ1/TRGJ2 | TRGV8 | CATWDIHKKLF
TRGJ1/TRGJ2 | TRGV9 | CALWEVFETYYKKLF
TRGJP2 | TRGV8 | CATWRRSDWIKTF
TRGJ1/TRGJ2 | TRGV2 | CATWDDSNYYKKLF